The present T cell receptor beta chain was sequenced within a study of blood T cell repertoires in COVID-19. Study background: COVID-19 samples, acute and convalescent, were from the United States, Italy and Spain. Nucleic acid was either cDNA or gDNA, and it came from T cells, B-cell-depleted T cells, or PBMCs.

Original analysis: For nucleated cells, counts were estimated from reference gene primer amplification. TCRdb keeps only in-frame clones here, not all; method: immunoSEQ multiplex PCR. The V and J calls and clone size were taken over from that table, and D and trimming were inferred from the DNA. The table lists about 160,000 clones, about 88% of them singletons. This clonotype was obtained from a man aged 55 to 69 with active or convalescent COVID-19. The source material was peripheral blood.

CDR3 amino acids: CASSPRDYGYGQFF. The CDR3 DNA reads TGTGCCAGCAGCCCCCGGGACTACGGCTATGGGCAGTTCTTC. The chain carries TRBV7-9 and TRBJ2-1, with 7 bases that match TRBD2. The germline V gene has CDR1 SEHNR and CDR2 FQNEAQ (reference sequence). The CDR3 totals 14 residues. The V segment lost 5 bases and the J segment 12 bases; nucleotides outside the gene matches: 13.